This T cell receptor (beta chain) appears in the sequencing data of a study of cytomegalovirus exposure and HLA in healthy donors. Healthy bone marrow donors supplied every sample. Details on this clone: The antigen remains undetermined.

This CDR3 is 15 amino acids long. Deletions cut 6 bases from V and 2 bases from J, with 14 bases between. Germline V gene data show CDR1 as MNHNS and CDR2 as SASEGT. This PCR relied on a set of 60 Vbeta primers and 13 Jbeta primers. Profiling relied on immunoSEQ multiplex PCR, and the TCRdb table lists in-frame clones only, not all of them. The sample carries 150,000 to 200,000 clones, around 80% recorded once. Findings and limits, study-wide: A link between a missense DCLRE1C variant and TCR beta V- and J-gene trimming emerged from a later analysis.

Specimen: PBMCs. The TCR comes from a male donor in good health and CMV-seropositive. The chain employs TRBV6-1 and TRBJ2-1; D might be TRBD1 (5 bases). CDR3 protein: CASRLTGDTYNEQFF. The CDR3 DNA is TGTGCCAGCAGGCTTACAGGAGACACCTACAATGAGCAGTTCTTC.